The rows below give T cell receptor beta chains drawn from one sample of a study of blood T cell repertoires in COVID-19. Profiled with immunoSEQ multiplex PCR; TCRdb holds only in-frame clones, not every one. The sample holds a few hundred thousand clones, about 86% seen once. The sequencing input was peripheral blood. Receptors originate from a woman in her sixties or seventies with acute or convalescent COVID-19. CDR3s include the opening cysteine and the closing phenylalanine or tryptophan.

TRBV7-9,TRBJ2-3,CASSSEGAGTDTQYF
TRBV12-3/TRBV12-4,TRBJ1-5,CASSPRRNQPQHF
TRBV29-1,TRBJ1-1,CSAAGTGETEAFF
TRBV7-2,TRBJ2-2,CASSAGGAGTGELFF
TRBV7-9,TRBJ1-4,CASSLGGQRNEKLFF
TRBV19,TRBJ1-2,CASRATGLYGYTF
TRBV4-3,TRBJ2-1,CASSQDIVAGDVRVNEQFF
TRBV4-2,TRBJ2-5,CASSQDTLAGGPETQYF
TRBV10-3,TRBJ1-1,CAISVPGGEAFF
TRBV6-2/TRBV6-3,TRBJ2-7,CASSGHGAYEQYF
TRBV2,TRBJ2-5,CASRLAGGYQETQYF
TRBV7-2,TRBJ2-7,CASSLERGSYEQYF
TRBV28,TRBJ1-4,CASSLNSQGRDEKLFF
TRBV29-1,TRBJ2-7,CSVAGGLGFYEQYF
TRBV5-1,TRBJ2-2,CASSLAGVTGELFF
TRBV12-5,TRBJ2-3,CASGLVLGRPDTQYF
TRBV9,TRBJ1-2,CASSYRTGEVYTF
TRBV9,TRBJ1-6,CASSGEGINSPLHF
TRBV5-1,TRBJ2-7,CASSSLQAHSYEQYF
TRBV30,TRBJ1-1,CAWSLQGSTEAFF
TRBV19,TRBJ1-2,CASSMVERYGYTF
TRBV4-2,TRBJ2-3,CASSQDRQPTDTQYF
TRBV2,TRBJ1-3,CAIDKRAGNTIYF
TRBV4-3,TRBJ1-1,CASSQPRGQGRAFF
TRBV12-3/TRBV12-4,TRBJ1-1,CASSVTGGTEAFF
TRBV4-1,TRBJ1-1,CASSRNPGFEAFF
TRBV7-2,TRBJ2-2,CASSLNLLNTGELFF
TRBV4-1,TRBJ1-2,CASSQDSDSYYGYTF
TRBV28,TRBJ1-1,CASSLWEGGAFF
TRBV2,TRBJ2-7,CASNDAPGLKIHEQYF
TRBV6-4,TRBJ2-3,CASSPTSGADTQYF
TRBV7-9,TRBJ2-5,CATQRNGGLRETQYF
TRBV5-1,TRBJ2-2,CASKATDRNTGELFF
TRBV9,TRBJ1-2,CASSVDSGQGYTF
TRBV7-6,TRBJ2-2,CASSSSAGELFF
TRBV2,TRBJ1-5,CASSDWANQPQHF
TRBV2,TRBJ2-1,CASSVLLAGGREFF
TRBV19,TRBJ1-2,CASRTSGNYGYTF
TRBV7-2,TRBJ1-5,CASSLYPGDNQPQHF
TRBV4-1,TRBJ2-1,CASSQDWTSNEQFF
TRBV5-1,TRBJ2-5,CASSSRLAGSQETQYF
TRBV2,TRBJ2-3,CASSWLVTSGISTDTQYF
TRBV29-1,TRBJ2-3,CSVYLPGDTQYF
TRBV7-2,TRBJ2-2,CASSGLAGGGELFF
TRBV9,TRBJ2-5,CASSAYPRGTDKETQYF
TRBV4-3,TRBJ1-6,CASSLQPPTSPLHF
TRBV5-6,TRBJ2-1,CASSLSGEHFSYNEQFF
TRBV2,TRBJ2-7,CASSGWTGSSYEQYF
TRBV28,TRBJ1-2,CASSISDYGYTF
TRBV7-2,TRBJ1-6,CASSLVPGWDSPLHF
TRBV3-1/TRBV3-2,TRBJ2-5,CASSLRQGGETQYF
TRBV27,TRBJ1-2,CASRTIFGQISNYGYTF